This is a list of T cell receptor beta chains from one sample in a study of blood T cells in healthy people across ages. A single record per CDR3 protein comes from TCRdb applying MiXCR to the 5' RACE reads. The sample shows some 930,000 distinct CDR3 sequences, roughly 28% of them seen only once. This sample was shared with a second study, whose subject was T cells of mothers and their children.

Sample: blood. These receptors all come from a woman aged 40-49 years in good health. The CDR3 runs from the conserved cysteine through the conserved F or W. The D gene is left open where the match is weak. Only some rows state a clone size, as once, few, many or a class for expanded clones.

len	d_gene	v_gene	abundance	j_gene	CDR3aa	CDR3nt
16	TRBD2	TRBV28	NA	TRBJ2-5	CASSFASGGALGTQYF	TGTGCCAGCAGTTTCGCTAGCGGGGGGGCCTTAGGGACCCAGTACTTC
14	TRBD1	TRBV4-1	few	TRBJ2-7	CASSQVGQNYEQYF	TGCGCCAGCAGCCAAGTGGGACAGAACTACGAGCAGTACTTC
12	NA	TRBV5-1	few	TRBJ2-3	CASSTRSDTQYF	TGCGCCAGCAGCACCCGCTCAGATACGCAGTATTTT
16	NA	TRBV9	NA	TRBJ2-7	CASSVAVGGDSYEQYF	TGTGCCAGCAGCGTAGCTGTGGGCGGGGACTCCTACGAGCAGTACTTC
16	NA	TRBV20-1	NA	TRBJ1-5	CSARDTQRLSNQPQHF	TGCAGTGCTAGAGATACCCAAAGGTTGAGCAATCAGCCCCAGCATTTT
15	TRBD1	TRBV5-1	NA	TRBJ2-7	CASNLRGTGDYEQYF	TGCGCCAGCAACCTCCGGGGGACAGGGGACTACGAGCAGTACTTC
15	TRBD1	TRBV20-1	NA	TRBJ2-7	CSAREGTGTGGEQYF	TGCAGTGCTAGAGAGGGGACAGGGACAGGTGGCGAGCAGTACTTC
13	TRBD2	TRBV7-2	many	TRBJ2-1	CASSLDGRGAKFF	TGTGCCAGCAGCTTAGACGGGCGGGGGGCCAAGTTCTTC
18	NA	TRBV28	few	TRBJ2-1	CASRTGTILTSSYNEQFF	TGTGCCAGCAGAACCGGGACAATACTAACAAGCTCCTACAATGAGCAGTTCTTC
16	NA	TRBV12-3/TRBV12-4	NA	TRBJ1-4	CASRRSEEHRAEKLFF	TGTGCCAGCAGACGATCCGAAGAGCATCGAGCTGAAAAACTGTTTTTT
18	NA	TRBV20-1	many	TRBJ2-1	CSARDPHLVGGDFNEQFF	TGCAGTGCTAGAGATCCCCACCTAGTAGGGGGGGATTTCAATGAGCAGTTCTTC
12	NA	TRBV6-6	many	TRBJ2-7	CASSYADYEQYF	TGTGCCAGCAGTTACGCCGACTACGAGCAGTACTTC
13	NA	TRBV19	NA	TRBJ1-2	CASSDMANYGYTF	TGTGCCAGTAGTGACATGGCTAACTATGGCTACACCTTC
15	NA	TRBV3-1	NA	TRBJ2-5	CASSQVQGTQKTQYF	TGTGCCAGCAGCCAGGTACAGGGGACTCAAAAGACCCAGTACTTC
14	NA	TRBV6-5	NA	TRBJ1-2	CASLTTVTGDGYTF	TGTGCCAGCCTCACTACGGTAACGGGCGATGGCTACACCTTC
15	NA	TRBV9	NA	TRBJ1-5	CASSVGSASGQPQHF	TGTGCCAGCAGCGTGGGATCCGCAAGCGGGCAGCCCCAGCATTTT
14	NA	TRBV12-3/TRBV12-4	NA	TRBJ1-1	CASSFGGGSIEAFF	TGTGCCAGCTCCTTTGGGGGAGGGTCCATTGAAGCTTTCTTT
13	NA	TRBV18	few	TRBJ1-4	CASSRQSNEKLFF	TGTGCCAGCTCACGCCAGTCAAATGAAAAACTGTTTTTT
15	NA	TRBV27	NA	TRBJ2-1	CASSSGTHPYNEQFF	TGTGCCAGCAGTTCAGGGACCCACCCCTACAATGAGCAGTTCTTC
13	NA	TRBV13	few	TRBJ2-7	CASSLAQEYEQYF	TGTGCCAGCAGCTTAGCCCAGGAGTACGAGCAGTACTTC
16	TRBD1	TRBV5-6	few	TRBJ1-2	CASSFLAGQGADGYTF	TGTGCCAGCAGCTTTTTGGCTGGGCAGGGGGCGGATGGCTACACCTTC
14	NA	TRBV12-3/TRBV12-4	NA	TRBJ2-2	CASSSQGGTGELFF	TGTGCCAGCAGTTCACAGGGTGGCACCGGGGAGCTGTTTTTT
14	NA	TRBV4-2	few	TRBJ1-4	CASSQDAATEKLFF	TGTGCCAGCAGCCAAGACGCGGCCACCGAAAAACTGTTTTTT
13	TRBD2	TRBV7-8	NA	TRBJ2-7	CASSRGLVDEQYF	TGTGCCAGCAGCCGGGGACTAGTGGACGAGCAGTACTTC
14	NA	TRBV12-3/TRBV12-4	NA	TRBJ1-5	CASSFPQGTQPQHF	TGTGCCAGCAGTTTCCCGCAGGGCACTCAGCCCCAGCATTTT
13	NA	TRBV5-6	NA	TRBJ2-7	CASSLPGSREQYF	TGTGCCAGCAGCTTGCCAGGGTCGCGCGAGCAGTACTTC
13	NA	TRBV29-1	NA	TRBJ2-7	CSVEVGAGYEQYF	TGCAGCGTTGAAGTCGGTGCGGGTTACGAGCAGTACTTC
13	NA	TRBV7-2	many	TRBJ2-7	CASSSRLLYEQYF	TGTGCCAGCAGCTCCCGGTTGCTCTACGAGCAGTACTTC
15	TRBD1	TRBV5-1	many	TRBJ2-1	CASSYSGTDYNEQFF	TGCGCCAGCAGCTACTCCGGGACAGACTACAATGAGCAGTTCTTC
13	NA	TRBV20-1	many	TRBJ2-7	CSAPRQGGKEQYF	TGCAGTGCTCCTCGGCAGGGGGGTAAGGAGCAGTACTTC
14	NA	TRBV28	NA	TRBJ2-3	CASSPTPFTDTQYF	TGTGCCAGCAGTCCTACGCCGTTCACAGATACGCAGTATTTT
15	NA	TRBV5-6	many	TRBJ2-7	CASSQMRDGSYEQYF	TGTGCCAGCAGCCAAATGAGGGACGGATCCTACGAGCAGTACTTC
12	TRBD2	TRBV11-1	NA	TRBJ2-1	CTSSPGGHEQFF	TGTACCAGCAGCCCGGGGGGGCATGAGCAGTTCTTC
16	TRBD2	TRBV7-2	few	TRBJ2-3	CASSRAGGGAPDTQYF	TGTGCCAGCAGCCGTGCGGGCGGGGGGGCGCCAGATACGCAGTATTTT
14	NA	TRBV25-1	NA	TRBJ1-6	CASSEGDYNSPLHF	TGTGCCAGCAGTGAAGGGGACTATAATTCACCCCTCCACTTT
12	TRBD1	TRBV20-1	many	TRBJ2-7	CSAAQGAGEQYF	TGCAGTGCAGCACAGGGGGCTGGTGAGCAGTACTTC
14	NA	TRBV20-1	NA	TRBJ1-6	CSVKSDSYNSPLHF	TGCAGTGTCAAGTCGGACTCCTATAATTCACCCCTCCACTTT
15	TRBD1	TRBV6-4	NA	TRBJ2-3	CASSARGRGSDTQYF	TGTGCCAGCAGCGCCAGGGGGCGCGGGTCAGATACGCAGTATTTT
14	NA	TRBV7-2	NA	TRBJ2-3	CASSLMEDTDTQYF	TGTGCCAGCAGCTTAATGGAGGACACAGATACGCAGTATTTT
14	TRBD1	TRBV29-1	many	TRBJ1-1	CSGRTGGLNTEAFF	TGCAGCGGCCGGACAGGGGGCCTGAACACTGAAGCTTTCTTT